This T cell receptor (beta chain) came from a study of shared clonotypes between healthy human individuals. Assay execution took place at the deep level. Clones were read by immunoSEQ multiplex PCR, and TCRdb kept only the in-frame ones, dropping some. Among about 680,000 clones listed, more than 70% were seen once. The sample taken for sequencing was memory CD4+ T cells sorted from blood. Subset indicated: CD45RA-negative fraction. This TCR was sampled from a woman in her twenties or thirties in good health.

CDR3 loop: CASSQRGRGVTGELFF. The CDR3 DNA sequence: TGTGCCAGCAGCCAAAGGGGGCGGGGAGTCACCGGGGAGCTGTTTTTT. The chain recombines TRBV6-6 with TRBJ2-2; TRBD1 is a possible D gene (7 bases). The CDR3 loop spans 16 amino acids. V was cut by 6 bases and J by 4 bases, with 18 bases left in between. The V gene's germline CDR1 is MNHNY and CDR2 SVGAGI (reference sequence).